This T cell receptor (beta chain) was recorded in a study of T cells in Graves' hyperthyroidism and ophthalmopathy (dated by TCRdb to the late 2010s). About the study as a whole: Peripheral blood samples were taken at the time of initial diagnosis, prior to any treatment. A discovery cohort of around 100 patients, 43 with Graves' ophthalmopathy and fewer than 65 with stable Graves' hyperthyroidism, was used to find distinguishing TCR V-J signatures. Following sampling, methimazole starting at 30 mg daily was given to hyperthyroidism patients, and high-dose intravenous methylprednisolone was given to ophthalmopathy patients. For training and testing, the approximately 92 patients in the discovery cohort were randomly divided in a 7:3 ratio. The paper describes TCR Vbeta CDR3 sequencing of 120 to 150 peripheral blood samples, made up of some 40 ophthalmopathy patients, roughly 80 hyperthyroidism patients and 17 progressor patients. In addition, the study compared T-cell repertoires in thyroid tissue and in blood from roughly six Graves' hyperthyroidism patients. Whether ophthalmopathy could be predicted prospectively was tested in an independent validation cohort made up of 18 to 20 hyperthyroidism patients plus 17 patients who later progressed to ophthalmopathy.

A patient counted as having stable Graves' hyperthyroidism if no progression to ophthalmopathy occurred over 18 months of follow-up. Hyperthyroidism patients were newly diagnosed, with disease duration under 2 months, and aged 18 to 65 years. Any patient with an uncontrolled infection, another autoimmune disease, pregnancy or lactation was excluded. Diagnoses relied on clinical symptoms, serum thyroxine and TRAb, thyroid ultrasound and orbital computed tomography. PBMCs were separated from roughly 10 ml of fresh peripheral blood using Ficoll-Paque density gradient centrifugation. Total RNA was extracted using Trizol reagent, and RNA quality was assessed on an Agilent 2100 Bioanalyzer. The CDR1 and CDR2 encoded by the germline V gene are MNHEY and SVGEGT. From cysteine to phenylalanine, the CDR3 is 16 amino acids long. Solely the CDR3 DNA is kept, with 48 bases framed from the first base. TCR beta CDR3 regions were amplified from RNA transcripts. For the first round of RT-PCR on the TCR CDR3, the HTBI primer set was used together with the Qiagen OneStep RT-PCR kit. A second multiplex PCR round built the libraries, followed by size selection and purification. Paired-end sequencing of the libraries was performed with 100 bp reads on an Illumina HiSeq2000. For the original study's pipeline: SOAPnuke was used to process the raw data, removing reads that contained adapters or uncalled bases, had a mean Phred below 15, or lacked an exact match to the constant primer or identifier. COPE v1.2.5 was used to merge high-quality paired reads, and clonotypes were defined as unique nucleotide sequences. MiTCR v1.1 was used to align clonotypes to the IMGT TRBV, TRBD and TRBJ reference segments. Only V-J combinations with frequency above 0.0001, covering 99% to 99.2% of repertoires, were analysed. A TCS score was defined as the ratio between F50 (clonal expansion) and ExV (chaos), using BLOSUM62-based TCRdist between CDR3 peptides within each V-J. Welch's t-statistics and random forest reduced just over 500 V-J features to 13, which were used in a naive Bayes classifier (R e1071). TCRdb trimmed public reads at Q25 via fastp, called clones via MiXCR and kept in-frame beta chains. Rows are combined by CDR3 protein, so each entry shows the most common genes and DNA. TCRdb, rather than the study authors, made the V and J calls. Recorded for this sample are fewer than 200,000 distinct CDR3 sequences; about 17% of them occurred a single time. The leading ten clones occupy around 29% of the sample.

This clonotype was counted a few times. Its antigen is currently not known. One end of the junction does not line up with germline, which may come from a read error. The investigation overall reported the following: Sample size was not statistically predetermined, and investigators were not blinded to group allocation. Blood samples also contained most of the expanded thyroid clonotypes (frequency above 0.001), which suggests that blood repertoires may reflect thyroid immune responses. During validation, the model predicted progression to ophthalmopathy a median of approximately 6 months ahead of onset, with more than 55% sensitivity and around 72% specificity. In cross-validation, a model built on a 13 V-J signature told ophthalmopathy apart from stable hyperthyroidism with 85% to 90% sensitivity and 81% to 82% specificity, and in testing the same model reached 80%/75%.

The specimen was blood. This receptor was obtained from a woman aged 50 to 65 with Graves' hyperthyroidism. The chain joins TRBV6-2 or TRBV6-3 to TRBJ2-5, and possibly TRBD1, on 5 matching bases. The bases are TGTGCCAGCATGAGAAGAAGGGGCGTATTCCAAGAGGCCCAGTACTTC. This codes for CASMRRRGVFQEAQYF.